These T cell receptor beta chains were read from a single sample in a study of cytomegalovirus exposure and HLA in healthy donors. Here immunoSEQ multiplex PCR was the method, and the copy in TCRdb shows in-frame clones only, minus some. Here the sample spans 98,000 or so clones, 95% being singletons. Sequenced sample: PBMCs. Source of these receptors: a woman aged 18 to 35 in good health and CMV-seronegative. Each CDR3 is given with its conserved first and last residue. Each record gives: D gene, CDR3 length, clone size, J gene, V gene, CDR3 protein. The D gene is left open where the match is weak. Clone sizes are given selectively: once, few, many, or a class where the clone is expanded.

d_gene: TRBD1; len: 16; abundance: NA; j_gene: TRBJ1-4; v_gene: TRBV15; CDR3aa: CATSRGGYTGDEKLFF
d_gene: TRBD1; len: 14; abundance: NA; j_gene: TRBJ1-5; v_gene: TRBV2; CDR3aa: CASILDRFNQPQHF
d_gene: NA; len: 14; abundance: NA; j_gene: TRBJ2-1; v_gene: TRBV5-1; CDR3aa: CASSPNPPRSEQFF
d_gene: TRBD1; len: 18; abundance: NA; j_gene: TRBJ1-4; v_gene: TRBV5-6; CDR3aa: CASSLSWTGGAGWEKLFF
d_gene: NA; len: 15; abundance: NA; j_gene: TRBJ2-2; v_gene: TRBV4-2; CDR3aa: CASSQSVGEAGELFF
d_gene: NA; len: 13; abundance: NA; j_gene: TRBJ2-7; v_gene: TRBV19; CDR3aa: CASSITGYYEQYF
d_gene: TRBD1; len: 13; abundance: NA; j_gene: TRBJ2-5; v_gene: TRBV28; CDR3aa: CASSNTGGETQYF
d_gene: NA; len: 15; abundance: NA; j_gene: TRBJ1-1; v_gene: TRBV2; CDR3aa: CASSKSGQMNTEAFF
d_gene: NA; len: 17; abundance: NA; j_gene: TRBJ1-6; v_gene: TRBV4-1; CDR3aa: CASSQDLTGPLNSPLHF
d_gene: TRBD2; len: 15; abundance: NA; j_gene: TRBJ2-1; v_gene: TRBV13; CDR3aa: CASSRGGASGNEQFF
d_gene: NA; len: 14; abundance: NA; j_gene: TRBJ2-3; v_gene: TRBV15; CDR3aa: CATSSSGDADTQYF
d_gene: NA; len: 13; abundance: NA; j_gene: TRBJ1-1; v_gene: TRBV4-1; CDR3aa: CASSQLRGVEAFF
d_gene: NA; len: 13; abundance: once; j_gene: TRBJ2-7; v_gene: TRBV30; CDR3aa: CAWSAGVAYEQYF
d_gene: NA; len: 12; abundance: NA; j_gene: TRBJ1-1; v_gene: TRBV4-3; CDR3aa: CASSQEKGPAFF
d_gene: NA; len: 15; abundance: NA; j_gene: TRBJ1-1; v_gene: TRBV4-1; CDR3aa: CASSLLMYVDTEAFF
d_gene: TRBD1; len: 18; abundance: NA; j_gene: TRBJ2-3; v_gene: TRBV7-9; CDR3aa: CASSLAVVGQGGTDTQYF
d_gene: TRBD1; len: 16; abundance: NA; j_gene: TRBJ1-1; v_gene: TRBV19; CDR3aa: CARDDRGNRENTEAFF
d_gene: NA; len: 16; abundance: NA; j_gene: TRBJ1-4; v_gene: TRBV5-1; CDR3aa: CASSLAAGSNIKALFF
d_gene: NA; len: 13; abundance: NA; j_gene: TRBJ1-1; v_gene: TRBV5-4; CDR3aa: CASSLQRNTEAFF
d_gene: TRBD2; len: 15; abundance: NA; j_gene: TRBJ2-1; v_gene: TRBV9; CDR3aa: CASSRGTSNSDEQFF
d_gene: NA; len: 17; abundance: NA; j_gene: TRBJ2-7; v_gene: TRBV5-6; CDR3aa: CASSLGPTGIASYEQYF
d_gene: NA; len: 19; abundance: NA; j_gene: TRBJ1-1; v_gene: TRBV4-2; CDR3aa: CASSQPNFVGGRLNTEAFF
d_gene: NA; len: 14; abundance: NA; j_gene: TRBJ2-1; v_gene: TRBV28; CDR3aa: CASSGVRVSDEQFF
d_gene: TRBD1; len: 15; abundance: NA; j_gene: TRBJ2-3; v_gene: TRBV10-3; CDR3aa: CAITPDRGRTDTQYF
d_gene: NA; len: 17; abundance: NA; j_gene: TRBJ2-3; v_gene: TRBV5-6; CDR3aa: CASSLGFSAWGTDTQYF
d_gene: TRBD1; len: 13; abundance: NA; j_gene: TRBJ1-5; v_gene: TRBV2; CDR3aa: CASNTGGVQPQHF
d_gene: TRBD2; len: 15; abundance: once; j_gene: TRBJ2-1; v_gene: TRBV14; CDR3aa: CASSRLAGSYNEQFF
d_gene: TRBD1; len: 14; abundance: NA; j_gene: TRBJ2-7; v_gene: TRBV28; CDR3aa: CASSTGDRPYEQYF
d_gene: TRBD1; len: 16; abundance: once; j_gene: TRBJ2-7; v_gene: TRBV4-1; CDR3aa: CASSQRVRDSSYEQYF
d_gene: TRBD2; len: 16; abundance: NA; j_gene: TRBJ2-1; v_gene: TRBV5-1; CDR3aa: CASSLRGLAGDNEQFF
d_gene: TRBD1; len: 14; abundance: NA; j_gene: TRBJ1-3; v_gene: TRBV9; CDR3aa: CASSRDREGNTIYF
d_gene: NA; len: 14; abundance: NA; j_gene: TRBJ2-2; v_gene: TRBV15; CDR3aa: CATSRDQGSGELFF
d_gene: TRBD2; len: 15; abundance: NA; j_gene: TRBJ2-5; v_gene: TRBV2; CDR3aa: CASRGLAGGLTTQYF
d_gene: TRBD2; len: 20; abundance: NA; j_gene: TRBJ2-1; v_gene: TRBV4-2; CDR3aa: CASSQRQGGLSGLARGEQFF
d_gene: NA; len: 15; abundance: NA; j_gene: TRBJ2-5; v_gene: TRBV14; CDR3aa: CASSRLRPGVGTQYF
d_gene: NA; len: 12; abundance: NA; j_gene: TRBJ1-2; v_gene: TRBV28; CDR3aa: CASNADRPGYTF
d_gene: NA; len: 15; abundance: NA; j_gene: TRBJ1-4; v_gene: TRBV5-1; CDR3aa: CASSLGSATNEKLFF
d_gene: NA; len: 14; abundance: once; j_gene: TRBJ2-2; v_gene: TRBV6-4; CDR3aa: CASSVPGAPGELFF
d_gene: NA; len: 12; abundance: NA; j_gene: TRBJ2-7; v_gene: TRBV2; CDR3aa: CASQNPPSRQYF
d_gene: NA; len: 16; abundance: NA; j_gene: TRBJ1-1; v_gene: TRBV14; CDR3aa: CASSHLRASGNTEAFF
d_gene: TRBD1; len: 17; abundance: NA; j_gene: TRBJ1-2; v_gene: TRBV6-1; CDR3aa: CASSGRGGPRGDYGYTF
d_gene: NA; len: 15; abundance: NA; j_gene: TRBJ1-2; v_gene: TRBV5-4; CDR3aa: CASSLAGRGFNGYTF
d_gene: NA; len: 16; abundance: once; j_gene: TRBJ2-3; v_gene: TRBV23-1; CDR3aa: CASSQSGTPGTDTQYF
d_gene: NA; len: 14; abundance: NA; j_gene: TRBJ2-3; v_gene: TRBV19; CDR3aa: CASSIGSDTDTQYF
d_gene: TRBD1; len: 16; abundance: NA; j_gene: TRBJ2-1; v_gene: TRBV9; CDR3aa: CASSEEQGAVYNEQFF
d_gene: NA; len: 16; abundance: NA; j_gene: TRBJ1-2; v_gene: TRBV7-9; CDR3aa: CASSSRTGSVNYGYTF
d_gene: NA; len: 15; abundance: NA; j_gene: TRBJ2-5; v_gene: TRBV2; CDR3aa: CASSEAMAGWETQYF
d_gene: TRBD2; len: 15; abundance: NA; j_gene: TRBJ2-5; v_gene: TRBV7-7; CDR3aa: CASSPRPSGEETQYF
d_gene: TRBD1; len: 16; abundance: NA; j_gene: TRBJ2-7; v_gene: TRBV7-8; CDR3aa: CASSLGRTGMTYEQYF
d_gene: TRBD2; len: 15; abundance: NA; j_gene: TRBJ2-1; v_gene: TRBV4-2; CDR3aa: CASSHGLAANNEQFF
d_gene: NA; len: 13; abundance: NA; j_gene: TRBJ1-1; v_gene: TRBV2; CDR3aa: CASTGAALSEAFF
d_gene: NA; len: 13; abundance: NA; j_gene: TRBJ2-7; v_gene: TRBV5-4; CDR3aa: CASSLGHHREQYF
d_gene: TRBD1; len: 14; abundance: NA; j_gene: TRBJ1-1; v_gene: TRBV5-1; CDR3aa: CASSSGQGRTEAFF